Shown below are 11 T cell receptor beta chains from a single sample sequenced in a study of blood T cells in healthy people across ages. Then a second PCR, running roughly 7 to 11 cycles, was carried out with a sample-barcoded 5' primer and a J-beta primer mix. TCRdb ran MiXCR on the 5' RACE reads and lists one entry per CDR3 protein. The data contain hundreds of thousands of distinct CDR3 sequences, roughly 21% of them singletons. The sample consisted of blood. The receptors here all came from a man aged 70 or older in good health.

V and J are TRBV7-9 and TRBJ2-7; 8 nucleotides align to TRBD2. V was clipped by 4 bases and J by 7 bases; unmatched bases: 12. The germline V gene has CDR1 SEHNR and CDR2 FQNEAQ (reference sequence). The CDR3 covers 15 residues. As DNA, the CDR3 is TGTGCCAGCAGCTCCACGGGACTAGGGAAGGATGAGCAGTACTTC. The encoded protein is CASSSTGLGKDEQYF. Together with reference TRBV7-9 and TRBJ2-7, the CDR3 gives the full variable domain: DTGVSQNPRHKITKRGQNVTFRCDPISEHNRLYWYRQTLGQGPEFLTYFQNEAQLEKSRLLSDRFSAERPKGSFSTLEIQRTEQGDSAMYLCASSSTGLGKDEQYFGPGTRLTVT.

V gene TRBV18 combines with J gene TRBJ1-5; no reliable D call. This CDR3 comprises 17 residues. CDR1 KGHSH and CDR2 LQKENI come from the germline V gene. V was clipped by 3 bases and J by 0 bases, with 15 bases between them. The CDR3 reads CASSPRLGSYSNQPQHF. The DNA of the CDR3 is TGTGCCAGCTCACCTCGTCTAGGATCATATAGCAATCAGCCCCAGCATTTT.

This clonotype was seen a few times. The chain recombines TRBV3-1 with TRBJ2-5, with 10 bases matching TRBD1. The ends lost 4 bases at V and 1 base at J; junction bases unmatched: 12. The CDR3 has 18 residues. Germline-derived CDR1 and CDR2 are LGHDT and YNNKEL (reference sequence). DNA of the CDR3: TGTGCCAGCAGCCCATACAGAGCTGGGACAGGGGTCCAAGAGACCCAGTACTTC. The encoded protein is CASSPYRAGTGVQETQYF.

This clonotype was found a few times. The chain uses TRBV29-1 and TRBJ2-3; D is unresolved. V was cut by 3 bases and J by 0 bases, with 4 bases left in between. CDR3 length equals 12 residues. Germline V gene sequence: CDR1 SQVTM, CDR2 ANQGSEA. The DNA for the CDR3 is TGCAGCGTTGACGCAAGCACAGATACGCAGTATTTT. Its protein is CSVDASTDTQYF.

This rearrangement joins TRBV4-1 to TRBJ1-4, with no clear D. V shed 3 bases and J shed 4 bases, with 12 bases lying between them. Per germline, CDR1 MGHRA and CDR2 YSYEKL. This CDR3 is built from 15 residues. CDR3 region: CASSHTDGINEKLFF. The CDR3 region has the DNA TGCGCCAGCAGCCATACGGACGGTATTAATGAAAAACTGTTTTTT.

There are a few counts of this clonotype. The V call is TRBV4-1, the J call TRBJ1-2; 8 bases agree with TRBD1. This CDR3 has 15 residues. J gave up 8 bases and V 0 bases, and 8 bases lay outside the gene matches. Germline CDR1 and CDR2: MGHRA and YSYEKL. Here the CDR3 DNA reads TGCGCCAGCAGCCAAGATGGACAGGGATATCTCGGCTACACCTTC. Translated, it gives CASSQDGQGYLGYTF.

V and J are TRBV5-1 and TRBJ1-1; 11 bases agree with TRBD1. The junction had 4 bases not matched to a gene; V was cut back by 5 bases and J by 4 bases. In germline, CDR1 is SGHRS, CDR2 YFSETQ. The CDR3 contains 14 residues. The CDR3 DNA reads TGCGCCAGCAGAGAGGGACAGGGGGGCACTGAAGCTTTCTTT. The encoded protein is CASREGQGGTEAFF. Supplemented by reference TRBV5-1 and TRBJ1-1, the full variable domain reads KAGVTQTPRYLIKTRGQQVTLSCSPISGHRSVSWYQQTPGQGLQFLFEYFSETQRNKGNFPGRFSGRQFSNSRSEMNVSTLELGDSALYLCASREGQGGTEAFFGQGTRLTVV.

V and J are TRBV20-1 and TRBJ2-7; 14 nucleotides align to TRBD2. V was clipped by 3 bases and J by 0 bases; unmatched bases: 7. CDR3 length: 17 amino acids. Germline values: CDR1 DFQATT, CDR2 SNEGSKA (reference sequence). CDR3: CSASRGLAGVSSYEQYF. CDR3 in DNA: TGCAGTGCTAGTAGGGGACTAGCGGGAGTTAGCTCCTACGAGCAGTACTTC.

The chain couples TRBV12-3 or TRBV12-4 to TRBJ2-4; D ambiguous. The V gene lost 3 bases and the J gene lost 4 bases, with 10 bases spanning the gap. The CDR3 extends over 14 amino acids. The CDR3 sequence is CASSFGQSKNIQYF. The CDR3 DNA reads as TGTGCCAGCAGTTTCGGGCAGAGTAAAAACATTCAGTACTTC.

This clonotype was detected a few times. The CDR3 region is CASSRVAGLNTEAFF. As DNA, the CDR3 is TGTGCCAGCAGTCGGGTCGCGGGCCTGAACACTGAAGCTTTCTTT. The gene calls are TRBV2 and TRBJ1-1; D is unresolved. V was shortened by 5 bases and J by 0 bases, with 13 bases between the two germline ends. CDR3 length: 15 residues. Germline CDR1 SNHLY, CDR2 FYNNEI.

The chain employs TRBV20-1 and TRBJ1-1, with unresolved D. Germline values: CDR1 DFQATT, CDR2 SNEGSKA (reference sequence). The CDR3 runs 12 residues. V was pared by 3 bases and J by 3 bases, with 8 bases between. The chain's CDR3 is CSASWQDTEAFF. The CDR3 coding sequence is TGCAGTGCTAGTTGGCAGGACACTGAAGCTTTCTTT.